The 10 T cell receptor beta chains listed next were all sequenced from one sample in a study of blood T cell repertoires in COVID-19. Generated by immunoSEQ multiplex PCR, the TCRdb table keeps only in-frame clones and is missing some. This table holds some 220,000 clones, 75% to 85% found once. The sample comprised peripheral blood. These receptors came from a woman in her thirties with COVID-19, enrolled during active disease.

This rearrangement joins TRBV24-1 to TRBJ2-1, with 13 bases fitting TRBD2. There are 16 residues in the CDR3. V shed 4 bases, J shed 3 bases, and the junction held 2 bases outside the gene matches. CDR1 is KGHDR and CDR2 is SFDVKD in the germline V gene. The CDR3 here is CATSDWTSGGYNEQFF. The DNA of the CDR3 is TGTGCCACCAGTGACTGGACTAGCGGGGGCTACAATGAGCAGTTCTTC.

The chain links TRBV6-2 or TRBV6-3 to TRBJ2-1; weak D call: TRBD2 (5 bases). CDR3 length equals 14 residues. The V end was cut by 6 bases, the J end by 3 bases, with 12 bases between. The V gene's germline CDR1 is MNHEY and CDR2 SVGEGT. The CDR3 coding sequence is TGTGCCAGCAGCCAAAATGGACTCTACAATGAGCAGTTCTTC. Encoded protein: CASSQNGLYNEQFF.

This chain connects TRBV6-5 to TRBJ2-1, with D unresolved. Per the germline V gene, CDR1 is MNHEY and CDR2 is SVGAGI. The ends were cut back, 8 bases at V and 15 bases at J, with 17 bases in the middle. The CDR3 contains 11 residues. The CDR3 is CASGSTSRWFF. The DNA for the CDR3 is TGTGCCAGCGGCTCGACTTCGCGCTGGTTCTTC.

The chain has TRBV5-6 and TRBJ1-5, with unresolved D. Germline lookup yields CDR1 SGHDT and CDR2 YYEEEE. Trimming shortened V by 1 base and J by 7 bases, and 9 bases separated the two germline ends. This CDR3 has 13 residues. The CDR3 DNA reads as TGTGCCAGCAGCTTGACCCAGGCCCAGCCCCAGCATTTT. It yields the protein CASSLTQAQPQHF.

The CDR3 region is CASSSGVSYEQYF. The CDR3 DNA reads as TGTGCCAGCAGCTCAGGGGTCTCCTACGAGCAGTACTTC. The V call is TRBV28, the J call TRBJ2-7; TRBD1 is a possible D gene (6 bases). Trimming took off 6 bases at V and 0 bases at J, with 9 bases between the two ends. The CDR3 length is 13 residues. Germline lookup yields CDR1 MDHEN and CDR2 SYDVKM.

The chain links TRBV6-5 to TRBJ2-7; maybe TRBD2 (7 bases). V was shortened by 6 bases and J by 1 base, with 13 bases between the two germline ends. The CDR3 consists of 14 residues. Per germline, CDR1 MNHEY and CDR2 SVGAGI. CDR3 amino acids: CASRGGLSSYEQYF. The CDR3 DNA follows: TGTGCCAGCAGGGGGGGGCTCTCATCCTACGAGCAGTACTTC.

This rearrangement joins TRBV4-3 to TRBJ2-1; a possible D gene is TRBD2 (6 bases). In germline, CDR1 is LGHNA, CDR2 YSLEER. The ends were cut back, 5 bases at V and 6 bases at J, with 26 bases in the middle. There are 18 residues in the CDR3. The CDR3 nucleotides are TGCGCCAGCAGCTTCCTACTAGGGGTAGCGGAAGACCGCAATGAGCAGTTCTTC. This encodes CASSFLLGVAEDRNEQFF.

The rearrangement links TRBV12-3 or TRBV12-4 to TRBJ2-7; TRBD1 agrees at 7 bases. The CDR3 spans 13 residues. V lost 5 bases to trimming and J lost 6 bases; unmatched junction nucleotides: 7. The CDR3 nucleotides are TGTGCCAGCAGTCCCGACAGGGCAGGCGAGCAGTACTTC. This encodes CASSPDRAGEQYF.

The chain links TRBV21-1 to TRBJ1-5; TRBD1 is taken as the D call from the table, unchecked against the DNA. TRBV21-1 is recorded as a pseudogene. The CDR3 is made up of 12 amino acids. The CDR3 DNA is TGTGCCAGCAAAACAGGGAATCAGCCCCAGCATTTT. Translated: CASKTGNQPQHF.

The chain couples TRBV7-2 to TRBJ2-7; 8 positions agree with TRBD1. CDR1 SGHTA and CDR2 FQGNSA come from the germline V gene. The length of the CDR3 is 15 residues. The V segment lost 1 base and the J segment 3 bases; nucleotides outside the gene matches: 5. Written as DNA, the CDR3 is TGTGCCAGCAGCTTAGGAGGACAGGGTTACTACGAGCAGTACTTC. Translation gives CASSLGGQGYYEQYF.